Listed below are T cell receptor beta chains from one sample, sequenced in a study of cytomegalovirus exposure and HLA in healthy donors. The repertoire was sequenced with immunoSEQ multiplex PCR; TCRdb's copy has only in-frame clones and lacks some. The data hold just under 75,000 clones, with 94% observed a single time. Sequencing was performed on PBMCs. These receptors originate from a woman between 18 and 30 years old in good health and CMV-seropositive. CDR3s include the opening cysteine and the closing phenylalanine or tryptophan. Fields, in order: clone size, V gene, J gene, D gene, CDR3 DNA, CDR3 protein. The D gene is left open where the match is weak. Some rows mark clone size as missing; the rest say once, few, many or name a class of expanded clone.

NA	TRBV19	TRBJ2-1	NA	TGTGCCAGTAATACGGGAGTCACGAATGAGCAGTTCTTC	CASNTGVTNEQFF
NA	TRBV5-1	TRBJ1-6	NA	TGCGCCAGCAGCCCGGGACTCACAAGCTCCTATAATTCACCCCTCCACTTT	CASSPGLTSSYNSPLHF
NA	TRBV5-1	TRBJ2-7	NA	TGCGCCAGCAGCCCCGTGGCGGGGTCATACGAGCAGTACTTC	CASSPVAGSYEQYF
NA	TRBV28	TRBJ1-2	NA	TGTGCCAGCAGTTCACGAGACACCAGGGGCTACACCTTC	CASSSRDTRGYTF
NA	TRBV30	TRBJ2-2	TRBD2	TGTGCCTGGAGTGTACGGCCTTTGGTTTCCACGACTAGCGGGGCACTGAACACCGGGGAGCTGTTTTTT	CAWSVRPLVSTTSGALNTGELFF
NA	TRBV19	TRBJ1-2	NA	TGTGCCAGTAGTATAGAGGCGGAGGGTCGGCATGGCTACACCTTC	CASSIEAEGRHGYTF
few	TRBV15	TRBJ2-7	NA	TGTGCCACCAGCAGAGTTATCGGGTTAGCCTACGAGCAGTACTTC	CATSRVIGLAYEQYF
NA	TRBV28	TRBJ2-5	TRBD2	TGTGCCAGCAGCCGACTAGCGGGAGGGCCCCAAGAGACCCAGTACTTC	CASSRLAGGPQETQYF
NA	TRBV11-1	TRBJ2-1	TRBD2	TGTGCCAGCAGCTCTGGGACTAGCTACAATGAGCAGTTCTTC	CASSSGTSYNEQFF
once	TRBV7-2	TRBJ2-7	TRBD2	TGTGCCAGCAGCTTAGACGGTAGCGGGAGATGGCACTTC	CASSLDGSGRWHF
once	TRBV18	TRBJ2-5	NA	TGTGCCAGCTCACTACAACGGGGAGAGACCCAGTACTTC	CASSLQRGETQYF
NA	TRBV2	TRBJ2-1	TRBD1	TGTGCCAGCATTCAGGGGGCATACAATGAGCAGTTCTTC	CASIQGAYNEQFF
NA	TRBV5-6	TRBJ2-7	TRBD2	TGTGCCAGCAGCTTGGGGGCTAGCGGGTACGAGCAGTACTTC	CASSLGASGYEQYF
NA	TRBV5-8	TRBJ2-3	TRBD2	TGTGCCAGCAGAGGACTAAGCGGGAGATCCGATACGCAGTATTTT	CASRGLSGRSDTQYF
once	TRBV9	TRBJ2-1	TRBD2	TGTGCCAGCAGCGTAGACTGGGCTAGCGGGAGCAATGAGCAGTTCTTC	CASSVDWASGSNEQFF
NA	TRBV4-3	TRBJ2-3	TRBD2	TGCGCCAGCAGCCCGTTAGCGGGAGGGCCAGCAGATACGCAGTATTTT	CASSPLAGGPADTQYF
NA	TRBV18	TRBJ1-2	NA	TGTGCCAGCTCACCGGCGTCAGGGGATGGCTACACCTTC	CASSPASGDGYTF
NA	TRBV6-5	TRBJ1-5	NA	TGTGCCAGCGCACCCTACAGGGCCCCAAATCAGCCCCAGCATTTT	CASAPYRAPNQPQHF
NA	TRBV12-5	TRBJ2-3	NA	TGTGCTAGTGGTTCGAAGAACAGGGTTTGGGATACAGATACGCAGTATTTT	CASGSKNRVWDTDTQYF
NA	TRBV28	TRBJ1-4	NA	TGTGCCAGCAGTTTAACGGCCAGGGTGGAAAAACTGTTTTTT	CASSLTARVEKLFF
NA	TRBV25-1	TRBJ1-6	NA	TGTGCCAGCAGCAACAGGAGGGATAATTCACCCCTCCACTTT	CASSNRRDNSPLHF
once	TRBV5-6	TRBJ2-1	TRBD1	TGTGCCAGCAGCTTGGGGGACAGCTCCTACAATGAGCAGTTCTTC	CASSLGDSSYNEQFF
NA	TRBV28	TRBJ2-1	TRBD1	TGTGCCAGCAACGAACCCCTGGGACAGAACAATGAGCAGTTCTTC	CASNEPLGQNNEQFF
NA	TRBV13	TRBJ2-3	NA	TGTGCCAGCAGCTTACTTTTCGGGGGTCCGGTTAGCACAGATACGCAGTATTTT	CASSLLFGGPVSTDTQYF
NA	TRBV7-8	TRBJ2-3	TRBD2	TGTGCTACAAAGGCCCTAGCGGGGTGGGTGAGCACAGATACGCAGTATTTT	CATKALAGWVSTDTQYF
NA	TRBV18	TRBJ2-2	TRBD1	TGTGCCAGCTCACCGACGGGACAGGGACCGACGAACACCGGGGAGCTGTTTTTT	CASSPTGQGPTNTGELFF
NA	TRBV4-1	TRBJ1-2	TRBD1	TGCGCCAGCAGCCACGAGGACAGGGGGCTGGGCTACACCTTC	CASSHEDRGLGYTF
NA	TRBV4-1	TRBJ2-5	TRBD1	TGCGCCAGCAGCCCAAGGACAGGGGGATTGGAGACCCAGTACTTC	CASSPRTGGLETQYF
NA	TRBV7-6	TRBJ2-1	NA	TGTGCCAGCAGCCCGACTGGCGATGAGCAGTTCTTC	CASSPTGDEQFF
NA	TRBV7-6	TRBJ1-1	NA	TGTGCCAGCAGCTTAGCGCGGGGAACTGAAGCTTTCTTT	CASSLARGTEAFF
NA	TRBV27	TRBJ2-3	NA	TGTGCCAGCAGTTTCCAGGGAATTGGTACGCAGTATTTT	CASSFQGIGTQYF
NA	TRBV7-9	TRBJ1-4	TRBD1	TGTGCCAGCAGCTTAGCGGGACAGGGTGGAAAACTGTTTTTT	CASSLAGQGGKLFF
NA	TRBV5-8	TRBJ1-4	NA	TGTGCCAGCAGCGTACGTAGGGACTCCCAAACCTATGAAAAACTGTTTTTT	CASSVRRDSQTYEKLFF
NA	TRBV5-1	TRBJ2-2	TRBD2	TGCGCCAGCAGCTTGGAGGGGACTAGCGTCGGGGAGCTGTTTTTT	CASSLEGTSVGELFF
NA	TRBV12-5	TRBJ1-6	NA	TGTGCTAGTGCCACTGGGGACAAGGGTATTCATTCACCCCTCCACTTT	CASATGDKGIHSPLHF
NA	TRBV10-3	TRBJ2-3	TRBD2	TGTGCCTCTCAGGCAGCGGGAGATCCAGGGAATACGCAGTATTTT	CASQAAGDPGNTQYF
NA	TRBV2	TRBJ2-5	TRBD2	TGTGCCAGCAGGGGACTAGCGGGGTTTCAAGAGACCCAGTACTTC	CASRGLAGFQETQYF
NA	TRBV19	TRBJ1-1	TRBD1	TGTGCCAGTAGCCTAACAGGGGACACTGAAGCTTTCTTT	CASSLTGDTEAFF
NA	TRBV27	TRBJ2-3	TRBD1	TGTGCCAGCAAAGCCGGGACAGGGGGCCATAATACGCAGTATTTT	CASKAGTGGHNTQYF
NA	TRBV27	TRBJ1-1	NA	TGTGCCAGCAGTTCACAGGGAAACACTGAAGCTTTCTTT	CASSSQGNTEAFF
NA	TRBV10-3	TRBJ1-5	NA	TGTGCCATCAGTGATCGACAGGAGTTTCAGCCCCAGCATTTT	CAISDRQEFQPQHF
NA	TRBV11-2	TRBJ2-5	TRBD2	TGTGCCAGCAGCTATGGTGGGCTAGCGGGAGCTGGGGAGACCCAGTACTTC	CASSYGGLAGAGETQYF
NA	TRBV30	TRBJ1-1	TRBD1	TGTGCCTGTAGGACAGGGAACACTGAAGCTTTCTTT	CACRTGNTEAFF
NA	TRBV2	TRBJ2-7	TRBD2	TGTGCCAGCAGTGAAGGGAGCGGGGTCTACGAGCAGTACTTC	CASSEGSGVYEQYF
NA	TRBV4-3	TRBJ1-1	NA	TGCGCCAGCAGCCAAACTACAGGGCTGACGAACACTGAAGCTTTCTTT	CASSQTTGLTNTEAFF
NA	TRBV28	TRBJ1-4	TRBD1	TGTGCCAGCAGTTCGACAGGGGCCTTAAGGGATGAAAAACTGTTTTTT	CASSSTGALRDEKLFF
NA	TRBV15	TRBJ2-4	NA	TGTGCCACCAGCCTTTACTCGAACGGAGGACGGAACATTCAGTACTTC	CATSLYSNGGRNIQYF
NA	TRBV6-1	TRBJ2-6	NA	TGTGCCAGCAGTGGACTCAATACAGGGCCCGGGGCCAACGTCCTGACTTTC	CASSGLNTGPGANVLTF
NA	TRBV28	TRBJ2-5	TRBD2	TGTGCCAGCAGTTCTCGGGAAGCGGGGACTTCCCAAGAGACCCAGTACTTC	CASSSREAGTSQETQYF
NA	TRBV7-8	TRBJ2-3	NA	TGTGCCAGCAGCTTAGACCCGATCGCGGCCTTCACAGATACGCAGTATTTT	CASSLDPIAAFTDTQYF
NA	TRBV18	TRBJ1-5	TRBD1	TGTGCCAGCTCAGAACAGGGGGCAAGCAATCAGCCCCAGCATTTT	CASSEQGASNQPQHF
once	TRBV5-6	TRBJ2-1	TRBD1	TGTGCCAGCAGCCCGGGGACAGGGTGGCTGGTTGGATATGAGCAGTTCTTC	CASSPGTGWLVGYEQFF
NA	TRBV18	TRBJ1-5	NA	TGTGCCAGCTCCCTCACAGGTTCCCCTAGCAATCAGCCCCAGCATTTT	CASSLTGSPSNQPQHF
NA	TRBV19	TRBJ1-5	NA	TGTGCCAGTAGTGACCACAGGACCAATCAGCCCCAGCATTTT	CASSDHRTNQPQHF
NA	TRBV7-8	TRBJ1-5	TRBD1	TGTGCCAGCAGCACAGGGGACAATCAGCCCCAGCATTTT	CASSTGDNQPQHF
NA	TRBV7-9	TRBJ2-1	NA	TGTGCCAGCAGCTTGAGTCGGCTACTAGGGGAGCAGTTCTTC	CASSLSRLLGEQFF
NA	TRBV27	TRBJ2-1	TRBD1	TGTGCCAGCAGTTGGGACAGCTCGGCTGAGCAGTTCTTC	CASSWDSSAEQFF
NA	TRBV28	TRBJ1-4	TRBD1	TGTGCCAGCAACCAGGGGGCGTTGGATGAAAAACTGTTTTTT	CASNQGALDEKLFF
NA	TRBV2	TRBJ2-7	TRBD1	TGTGCCAGCAGTGATGTACAGGGGGCGAGCTCCTACGAGCAGTACTTC	CASSDVQGASSYEQYF